This TCR beta chain was recovered during a study of T cell responses to AZD1222 COVID-19 vaccine. Measured with immunoSEQ multiplex PCR; TCRdb has only the in-frame clones, and not every one. The table lists 100,000 to 150,000 clones, just over 85% of them singletons, with around 12% in the top ten. Germline lookup yields CDR1 SGHTA and CDR2 FQGNSA. V was cut by 1 base and J by 3 bases, with 8 bases left in between. CDR3 length equals 14 residues. Material: peripheral blood, obtained on day 0 of AZD1222 vaccination. This chain uses TRBV7-2 with TRBJ2-3, with unresolved D. This sequence originates from an adult in good health. CDR3: CASSLGPRTDTQYF. The CDR3 DNA is TGTGCCAGCAGCTTAGGCCCCAGAACAGATACGCAGTATTTT.